A selection of T cell receptor delta chains follows, all from one sample in a study of Vδ1+ human thymocytes. TCRdb re-called clones from the multiplex PCR reads via CATT. The data contain some 23,000 delta-chain clones, approximately 30% of them singletons. Sample: Vdelta1+ gamma-delta thymocytes from the thymus. The receptors derive from a boy under three years old who had congenital heart surgery. Both conserved end residues are part of each CDR3. The D gene is left open where the match is weak. Some rows mark clone size as missing; the rest say once, few, many or name a class of expanded clone.

clone_size	d_call	v_call	j_call	cdr3_nt	cdr3_aa
medium-sized	TRDD3	TRDV1	TRDJ1	TGTGCTCTTGGGGAACTCCCCGGGGAGGATACTGGGGGATACACCGATAAACTCATCTTT	CALGELPGEDTGGYTDKLIF
medium-sized	-	TRDV1	TRDJ1	TGTGCTCTTGGGGACGGAAGCATACTCGACACCGATAAACTCATCTTT	CALGDGSILDTDKLIF
few	-	TRDV1	TRDJ1	TGTGCTCTTGGGGAACTATTAAACGGGATTAGGTCGGAACTCATCTTT	CALGELLNGIRSELIF
-	TRDD3	TRDV1	TRDJ1	TGTGCTCTTGGGGAACGGCCCTACCCTACTGGGGGATACACCGATAAACTCATCTTT	CALGERPYPTGGYTDKLIF
-	-	TRDV1	TRDJ1	TGTGCTCTTGGGGAGTCTTCCTACCCTGGGGGATCCGATAAACACATCTTT	CALGESSYPGGSDKHIF
many	TRDD3	TRDV1	TRDJ1	TGTGCTCTTGGGTCAACCTTCCGTTGGTCCCCATATGGGGGATACACCCAAAACACCGATAAACTCATCTTT	CALGSTFRWSPYGGYTQNTDKLIF
-	TRDD3	TRDV1	TRDJ1	TGTGCTCTTGGGGAAGGCCTCCCTGTACTGGGGGATAAGGGCAAACTCATCTTT	CALGEGLPVLGDKGKLIF
once	TRDD3	TRDV1	TRDJ1	TGTGCTCTTGGGGAACTCTCTGGGCCTATCTCTGAGGGATACGGCCAACGGTGGTACACCGATAAACTCATCTTT	CALGELSGPISEGYGQRWYTDKLIF
many	TRDD3	TRDV1	TRDJ1	TGTGCTCTATCAGGGTGGGTTCCGACACCATTAACTGGGGGATACGCTTCCAAACAATTCGATAAACTCATCTTT	CALSGWVPTPLTGGYASKQFDKLIF
few	TRDD3	TRDV1	TRDJ1	TGTGCTCTTGGGAATGCCCTGGGGGTGAGCGATAAACTCATCTTT	CALGNALGVSDKLIF
-	-	TRDV1	TRDJ1	TGTGCTCTTGGGGAACTAGGGGGTATTCACCGATTTTATAAACTCATCTTT	CALGELGGIHRFYKLIF
-	TRDD3	TRDV1	TRDJ1	TGTGCTCTTGGGGTCTACTCGGACTGGGGGATACGGGTCTCCGATAAACTCATCTTT	CALGVYSDWGIRVSDKLIF
-	TRDD3	TRDV1	TRDJ1	TGTGCTCTTGGGGACGCCTCTTTCCTCGATTACTGGGGGACCACCGATAAACTCATCTTT	CALGDASFLDYWGTTDKLIF
-	TRDD3	TRDV1	TRDJ1	TGTGCTCTTGGGGACGATAGTAGGAATCGGCCCTGGGGGCCAAGGGTGGATAAACTCATCTTT	CALGDDSRNRPWGPRVDKLIF
medium-sized	TRDD3	TRDV1	TRDJ1	TGTGCTCTTGGGGAACAGGACCTTACTGGGGATAACGCCGATAAACTCATCTTT	CALGEQDLTGDNADKLIF
-	TRDD3	TRDV1	TRDJ1	TGTGCTCTTGGGGAAATATGTACGGGACTGGGGGATACAATAGGGTACACCGATAAACTCATCTTT	CALGEICTGLGDTIGYTDKLIF
few	TRDD3	TRDV1	TRDJ1	TGTGCTCTTGGGGAACTAAGACTGAATCCATTCCTACGCCGTACTGGGGGATACGACTCGTACACCGATAAACTCATCTTT	CALGELRLNPFLRRTGGYDSYTDKLIF
medium-sized	-	TRDV2	TRDJ1	TGTGCCTGTGACCCCGTACTTGGATACCGGTACACCGATAAACTCATCTTT	CACDPVLGYRYTDKLIF
-	-	TRDV1	TRDJ1	TGTGCTCTTGGGGAAGTCTTCAAAGGAGCCGATAAACTCATCTTT	CALGEVFKGADKLIF
-	TRDD3	TRDV1	TRDJ1	TGTGCTCTTGGGGAATTTATTCCGCTACTGGGGGATCCTTACACCGATAAACTCATCTTT	CALGEFIPLLGDPYTDKLIF